This T cell receptor beta chain comes out of a study of shared clonotypes between healthy human individuals. Broader study findings: Blood was the only sampled material, and tissue repertoires likely differ.

Positive CCR7 selection of CD45RO-negative cells yielded the naive CD8 cells, and terminally differentiated effector memory CD45RA+ cells were excluded. Comment on this clone: Its antigen remains unknown.

Repertoires were generated with immunoSEQ multiplex PCR, while TCRdb's copy carries only in-frame clones and drops some. Of more than 600,000 clones in the sample, about 91% are singletons; the top ten hold nearly 25%. CDR1 is LNHDA and CDR2 is SQIVND in the germline V gene (reference sequence). V dropped 3 bases and J dropped 7; count of bases not matched to a gene: 5. The length of the CDR3 is 15 residues. This TCR came from a man aged 25-45 years in good health. The material sequenced was naive CD8+ T cells sorted from blood. The chain carries TRBV19 and TRBJ2-1; 11 bases line up with TRBD1. The CDR3 here is CASSIWTGGLNEQFF. CDR3 nucleotide sequence: TGTGCCAGTAGTATTTGGACAGGGGGCCTAAATGAGCAGTTCTTC.